The 17 T cell receptor beta chains below were found in one sample sequenced in a study of cytomegalovirus exposure and HLA in healthy donors. It was with 60 Vbeta and 13 Jbeta primers that the PCR ran. Repertoires were generated with immunoSEQ multiplex PCR, while TCRdb's copy carries only in-frame clones and drops some. The repertoire consists of 200,000 or so clones, with approximately 83% occurring once and the leading ten covering roughly 0.7%. Sequencing was carried out using PBMCs. All receptors come from a boy younger than 10 in good health and CMV-seronegative.

This chain uses TRBV6-5 with TRBJ1-2; no definite D call. The germline V gene encodes CDR1 MNHEY and CDR2 SVGAGI. V shed 6 bases and J shed 8 bases, with 22 bases lying between them. The length of the CDR3 is 15 residues. The CDR3: CASRLVDNVDLGYTF. In DNA, the CDR3 is TGTGCCAGCAGACTAGTCGACAACGTCGACCTGGGCTACACCTTC.

The V gene is TRBV2, the J gene TRBJ2-1; D not certain. The CDR3 contains 13 residues. V lost 6 bases and J lost 5, with 11 bases in between. Germline lookup yields CDR1 SNHLY and CDR2 FYNNEI. The CDR3 spells CASRPQENNEQFF. The CDR3 bases are TGTGCCAGCAGGCCTCAGGAAAACAATGAGCAGTTCTTC.

The V gene is TRBV5-1, the J gene TRBJ2-7, with TRBD1 as a possible D gene (7 bases). The CDR3 is 15 residues long. Germline V gene lookup returns CDR1 SGHRS and CDR2 YFSETQ. V was trimmed by 6 bases and J by 2 bases, leaving 18 bases between them. CDR3 sequence (DNA): TGCGCCAGCACCGGGGGCGACAGGGTTCCCTACGAGCAGTACTTC. This sequence encodes CASTGGDRVPYEQYF.

CDR3 bases: TGTGCCAGCAGCCTCACCACTGGTAGTCCCGGCGGGGAGCTGTTTTTT. Amino acids: CASSLTTGSPGGELFF. The chain combines TRBV27 with TRBJ2-2; D is ambiguous. Germline lookup yields CDR1 MNHEY and CDR2 SMNVEV (reference sequence). V was trimmed by 6 bases and J by 7 bases, leaving 21 bases between them. The CDR3 runs 16 residues.

This clone was observed a single time. The CDR3 spells CASSKNYQGAGNQPQHF. The CDR3 coding sequence is TGTGCCAGCAGCAAAAACTACCAGGGGGCAGGCAATCAGCCCCAGCATTTT. The chain recombines TRBV7-6 with TRBJ1-5; TRBD1 matches at 8 bases. The CDR3 is 17 residues long. Germline V gives CDR1 SGHVS, CDR2 FNYEAQ. Trimming at V came to 5 bases and at J to 2 bases, leaving 11 bases not matched to a gene.

In DNA, the CDR3 is TGTGCCACTGCTGACAGGGTGAGGGAAAAACTGTTTTTT. Its protein is CATADRVREKLFF. The chain links TRBV19 to TRBJ1-4; 7 positions match TRBD1. The junction had 10 bases not matched to a gene; V was cut back by 10 bases and J by 8 bases. Germline V lookup: CDR1 LNHDA, CDR2 SQIVND (reference sequence). There are 13 residues in the CDR3. Full variable domain (outside the CDR3, taken from reference TRBV19 and TRBJ1-4): DGGITQSPKYLFRKEGQNVTLSCEQNLNHDAMYWYRQDPGQGLRLIYYSQIVNDFQKGDIAEGYSVSREKKESFPLTVTSAQKNPTAFYLCATADRVREKLFFGSGTQLSVL.

This clone was counted between two and nine times. V and J are TRBV7-8 and TRBJ2-1, with 8 nucleotides matching TRBD2. J lost 5 bases, V lost 5 bases, and 11 bases had no gene match. The V gene's germline CDR1 is SGHVS and CDR2 FQNEAQ. This CDR3 spans 16 amino acids. CDR3 amino acids: CASSPRRLARNNEQFF. CDR3 sequence (DNA): TGTGCCAGCAGCCCTAGAAGACTAGCGAGAAACAATGAGCAGTTCTTC.

Turning to this clone: Other nucleotide sequences from this sample produce the same CDR3. The CDR3 DNA reads TGCGCCAGCAGCTTGTCGGGGGGGGCAACAGATACGCAGTATTTT. This codes for CASSLSGGATDTQYF. V is TRBV5-1 and J is TRBJ2-3; TRBD2 matches 8 bases. The ends lost 1 base at V and 3 bases at J; junction bases unmatched: 4. The CDR3 runs 15 residues. Germline V gene lookup returns CDR1 SGHRS and CDR2 YFSETQ.

The chain is built from TRBV5-6 and TRBJ2-7; D unclear. CDR3 length: 12 amino acids. CDR1 SGHDT and CDR2 YYEEEE come from the germline V gene. V lost 2 bases, J lost 1 base, and 4 bases lay in between. The CDR3 DNA reads as TGTGCCAGCAGCTTCACTTCCTACGAGCAGTACTTC. It specifies CASSFTSYEQYF.

The genes are TRBV4-1 and TRBJ2-3; no firm D call. The CDR3 contains 14 residues. CDR1 and CDR2 (germline): MGHRA, YSYEKL. V was clipped by 3 bases and J by 2 bases, with 9 bases between them. The CDR3 DNA reads TGCGCCAGCAGCCACCCTGGGCCCACAGATACGCAGTATTTT. Its translation is CASSHPGPTDTQYF.

V usage is TRBV11-3 and J usage is TRBJ1-2; 7 bases line up with TRBD1. The V segment lost 3 bases and the J segment 8 bases; nucleotides outside the gene matches: 6. The germline V gene encodes CDR1 SGHNT and CDR2 YENEEA. The CDR3 covers 13 residues. The CDR3 is CASSLTGKEGYTF. The CDR3 DNA reads TGTGCCAGCAGCTTGACAGGGAAGGAGGGCTACACCTTC.

The chain uses TRBV9 and TRBJ2-1; 7 positions agree with TRBD2. The ends lost 3 bases at V and 3 bases at J; junction bases unmatched: 12. CDR3 length: 17 residues. Per germline, CDR1 SGDLS and CDR2 YYNGEE. CDR3 DNA: TGTGCCAGCAGCGCCTCTGGCGGGAGTAATAGCTACAATGAGCAGTTCTTC. Protein sequence: CASSASGGSNSYNEQFF.

The chain carries TRBV7-9 and TRBJ2-5, with D maybe TRBD2 (5 bases). This CDR3 has 16 residues. Germline V gene sequence: CDR1 SEHNR, CDR2 FQNEAQ (reference sequence). Trimming pared 5 bases from V and 5 bases from J, leaving 21 bases between. The CDR3 region is CASSPSYFTSGETQYF. The CDR3, as DNA: TGTGCCAGCAGCCCATCATACTTTACTAGTGGCGAGACCCAGTACTTC. The variable domain in full, completed from reference TRBV7-9 and TRBJ2-5, reads DTGVSQNPRHKITKRGQNVTFRCDPISEHNRLYWYRQTLGQGPEFLTYFQNEAQLEKSRLLSDRFSAERPKGSFSTLEIQRTEQGDSAMYLCASSPSYFTSGETQYFGPGTRLLVL.

This clone showed up just once. V usage is TRBV5-8 and J usage is TRBJ1-1, with D unresolved. V lost 0 bases and J lost 7, with 7 bases in between. The CDR3 totals 12 residues. In germline, CDR1 is SGHTS, CDR2 YDEGEE. In DNA form, the CDR3 reads TGTGCCAGCAGCTTGGCGCTTAGTGAAGCTTTCTTT. It specifies CASSLALSEAFF.

This chain links TRBV9 with TRBJ2-5, with D tentatively TRBD1 (6 bases). The germline V gene encodes CDR1 SGDLS and CDR2 YYNGEE. The CDR3 spans 14 residues. The V end lost 2 bases, the J end lost 3 bases, and 11 bases lay between the germline ends. This CDR3 is CASSVSRGKETQYF. The CDR3 nucleotides are TGTGCCAGCAGCGTCTCCAGGGGCAAAGAGACCCAGTACTTC.

This sequence joins TRBV11-2 and TRBJ1-1; TRBD1 might be the D (5 bases). The V end lost 5 bases, the J end lost 6 bases, and 16 bases lay between the germline ends. The CDR3 has 14 amino acids. The germline V gene encodes CDR1 SGHAT and CDR2 FQNNGV. The CDR3 protein is CASSRARAEAEAFF. DNA for the CDR3: TGTGCCAGCAGCAGGGCCAGGGCCGAAGCTGAAGCTTTCTTT.

This chain links TRBV7-9 with TRBJ2-2; possible D gene TRBD2, 5 bases. V was trimmed by 2 bases and J by 6 bases, leaving 7 bases between them. The CDR3 runs 13 residues. Germline V CDR1 and CDR2: SEHNR, FQNEAQ (reference sequence). As DNA, the CDR3 is TGTGCCAGCAGCTTAACGGGATCCGGGGAGCTGTTTTTT. This gives the protein CASSLTGSGELFF.